A single sample gave rise to the 17 T cell receptor beta chains below, sequenced in a study of T cell responses to AZD1222 COVID-19 vaccine. Sequenced by immunoSEQ multiplex PCR; TCRdb stores in-frame clones only, minus some. The sample has 85,000 to 90,000 clones, about 92% seen once. The sequenced sample was peripheral blood, obtained on day 0 of AZD1222 vaccination. Receptors were obtained from an adult in good health.

The V call is TRBV18, the J call TRBJ2-7, with D uncertain. This CDR3 is built from 14 residues. Germline lookup yields CDR1 KGHSH and CDR2 LQKENI. The V and J ends lost 4 bases and 5 bases respectively, with 15 bases between them. CDR3 in amino acids: CASSQTGNPHEQYF. The CDR3 region has the DNA TGTGCCAGCTCACAAACTGGGAACCCCCACGAGCAGTACTTC.

Worth noting for this clone: An end of the junction differs from the germline gene, which may be a read error. The V and J genes are TRBV7-9 and TRBJ2-1; 9 bases match TRBD2. There are 18 residues in the CDR3. Germline CDR1 SEHNR, CDR2 FQNEAQ (reference sequence). The CDR3 DNA is TGTGCCAGCAGCCTAGCCGGGCTAGCGGGATTGACCTACAATGAGCAGTTCTTC. Its translation is CASSLAGLAGLTYNEQFF.

V usage is TRBV7-9 and J usage is TRBJ1-3; D unclear. V shed 2 bases and J shed 0 bases, with 14 bases lying between them. The length of the CDR3 is 17 residues. CDR1 is SEHNR and CDR2 is FQNEAQ in the germline V gene (reference sequence). This CDR3 is CASSLTRSGTSGNTIYF. CDR3 sequence (DNA): TGTGCCAGCAGCTTAACCCGTTCAGGCACCTCTGGAAACACCATATATTTT.

The rearrangement links TRBV27 to TRBJ1-2, with 8 positions matching TRBD1. CDR1 and CDR2 from the germline V gene are MNHEY and SMNVEV (reference sequence). Trimming took 0 bases from V and 4 from J; bases not matched to a gene: 16. The CDR3 has 19 residues. The CDR3 protein is CASSLSGQARQGISYGYTF. The CDR3 DNA is TGTGCCAGCAGTTTATCGGGTCAGGCCCGACAGGGGATCAGCTATGGCTACACCTTC.

CDR3 loop: CASSLVSSYEQYF. The CDR3 DNA sequence: TGTGCCAGCAGCCTAGTTAGCTCCTACGAGCAGTACTTC. The rearrangement uses TRBV6-5 and TRBJ2-7; the D is unclear. Germline V gives CDR1 MNHEY, CDR2 SVGAGI. This CDR3 contains 13 residues. V was clipped by 6 bases and J by 0 bases, with 9 bases between them.

The rearrangement uses TRBV30 and TRBJ1-2, with a weak D call TRBD1 (6 bases). Trimming removed 0 bases at V and 4 bases at J, with 15 bases between. CDR1 is GTSNPN and CDR2 is SVGIG in the germline V gene (reference sequence). CDR3 length: 15 amino acids. The DNA for the CDR3 is TGTGCCTGGAGTGTACGAGCACAGGGCGTCTATGGCTACACCTTC. Protein product: CAWSVRAQGVYGYTF.

V gene TRBV12-5 combines with J gene TRBJ1-1; unclear D gene. CDR1 and CDR2 (germline): LGHNT, FRNRAP. V lost 7 bases to trimming and J lost 4 bases, with 10 bases between them. CDR3 length: 12 amino acids. DNA for the CDR3: TGTGCTAGTGCCGAGGAAGTCACTGAAGCTTTCTTT. It yields the protein CASAEEVTEAFF.

V and J are TRBV19 and TRBJ2-2; D is possibly TRBD2 (6 bases). Germline lookup yields CDR1 LNHDA and CDR2 SQIVND (reference sequence). V lost 9 bases and J lost 3, with 14 bases in between. The CDR3 totals 14 residues. The CDR3 nucleotides are TGTGCCAGCCAAGGGACTTCTCACACCGGGGAGCTGTTTTTT. Its translation is CASQGTSHTGELFF. Supplemented by reference TRBV19 and TRBJ2-2, the full variable domain reads DGGITQSPKYLFRKEGQNVTLSCEQNLNHDAMYWYRQDPGQGLRLIYYSQIVNDFQKGDIAEGYSVSREKKESFPLTVTSAQKNPTAFYLCASQGTSHTGELFFGEGSRLTVL.

The CDR3 sequence is CASRSGTGDNYGYTF. The CDR3 DNA reads as TGTGCCAGCAGAAGTGGGACAGGCGATAACTATGGCTACACCTTC. The chain recombines TRBV5-4 with TRBJ1-2, with 8 bases lining up with TRBD1. V was clipped by 5 bases and J by 1 base; unmatched bases: 7. Germline CDR1 is SGHNT and CDR2 is YYREEE (reference sequence). The CDR3 is 15 residues long.

This sequence joins TRBV11-2 and TRBJ1-2; 7 bases are shared with TRBD1. The CDR3 totals 14 residues. V gave up 5 bases and J gave up 7 bases; unmatched junction bases: 10. Germline-derived CDR1 and CDR2 are SGHAT and FQNNGV. This CDR3 reads CASSRDREGGGYTF. CDR3 nucleotide sequence: TGTGCCAGCAGCCGTGACAGGGAGGGAGGTGGCTACACCTTC.

This clone was seen a handful of times. The chain uses TRBV19 and TRBJ1-6, with D perhaps TRBD1 (5 bases). The germline V gene encodes CDR1 LNHDA and CDR2 SQIVND (reference sequence). The CDR3 totals 13 residues. The V end was cut by 3 bases, the J end by 13 bases, with 13 bases between. CDR3 in DNA: TGTGCCAGTAGTATCCGGACACAGTTTCCCCTCCACTTT. Amino acids: CASSIRTQFPLHF.

This chain links TRBV14 with TRBJ2-5; D is ambiguous. Per germline, CDR1 SGHDN and CDR2 FVKESK. V was clipped by 3 bases and J by 2 bases, with 10 bases between them. The CDR3 spans 14 residues. The CDR3 is CASSQVRQQETQYF. CDR3 in DNA: TGTGCCAGCAGCCAGGTTAGGCAGCAAGAGACCCAGTACTTC.

The V call is TRBV27, the J call TRBJ2-7; TRBD2 aligns across 11 bases. The CDR3 spans 16 residues. Per the germline V gene, CDR1 is MNHEY and CDR2 is SMNVEV (reference sequence). With V trimmed by 0 bases and J by 7 bases, 8 bases remained unmatched. DNA for the CDR3: TGTGCCAGCAGTTTATCCTTACTAGCGGGGGTAGGAGAGCAGTACTTC. Residues: CASSLSLLAGVGEQYF.

This sequence joins TRBV27 and TRBJ2-7; D is unclear. Germline V gene sequence: CDR1 MNHEY, CDR2 SMNVEV (reference sequence). This CDR3 has 13 residues. The V end was cut by 9 bases, the J end by 4 bases, with 16 bases between. The CDR3 region is CASRTGPDYEQYF. The CDR3 nucleotides read TGTGCCAGTCGGACGGGTCCGGATTACGAGCAGTACTTC.

There are a few counts of this clone. The chain carries TRBV28 and TRBJ1-6; 7 positions match TRBD1. CDR3 size: 15 residues. The germline CDR1 and CDR2 sequences are MDHEN and SYDVKM. The V gene end was trimmed by 3 bases and the J gene end by 5 bases; junction bases not matched to a gene: 4. This CDR3 reads CASSLGDSDNSPLHF. CDR3 bases: TGTGCCAGCAGTTTGGGGGACAGTGATAATTCACCCCTCCACTTT.

The chain joins TRBV7-8 to TRBJ2-2; weak D call: TRBD2 (6 bases). Germline CDR1 reads SGHVS; CDR2 reads FQNEAQ. The germline V and J ends were trimmed by 3 bases and 5 bases, with 19 bases remaining between them. The CDR3 runs to 17 residues. The CDR3 DNA is TGTGCCAGCAGCTTGGACGAAGTATACGCGGGAACCGGGGAGCTGTTTTTT. It is translated as CASSLDEVYAGTGELFF. The full variable domain, in which reference TRBV7-8 and TRBJ2-2 provide the parts outside the CDR3, is GAGVSQSPRYKVAKRGQDVALRCDPISGHVSLFWYQQALGQGPEFLTYFQNEAQLDKSGLPSDRFFAERPEGSVSTLKIQRTQQEDSAVYLCASSLDEVYAGTGELFFGEGSRLTVL.

This clone is medium-sized. The CDR3 DNA reads as TGTGCCACCAGTGAGGGGACAGACTACAATGAGCAGTTCTTC. This codes for CATSEGTDYNEQFF. The chain employs TRBV24-1 and TRBJ2-1; 7 nucleotides match TRBD1. The CDR3 length is 14 residues. Losses at the gene ends were 4 bases for V and 3 bases for J; bases not matched to a gene: 2. Germline CDR1 KGHDR, CDR2 SFDVKD.